This is a list of T cell receptor beta chains from one sample in a study of blood T cell repertoires in COVID-19. Measured with immunoSEQ multiplex PCR; TCRdb has only the in-frame clones, and not every one. The sample yields some 290,000 clones, 81% seen once. The specimen was peripheral blood. The origin of the receptors is a woman aged 60-75 years with active or convalescent COVID-19. The CDR3 runs from the conserved cysteine through the conserved F or W. Fields, in order: J gene, V gene, D gene, clone size, CDR3 protein, CDR3 DNA. A D gene is named only where the DNA matches it firmly. Expanded clones are given a class, and other clones once, few, many or no size at all.

J: TRBJ2-3; V: TRBV9; D: TRBD1; size: NA; CDR3: CASSVGQGVGNTQYF; DNA: TGTGCCAGCAGCGTAGGGCAGGGGGTTGGAAATACGCAGTATTTT
J: TRBJ2-3; V: TRBV5-1; D: NA; size: NA; CDR3: CASSQGPSTDTQYF; DNA: TGCGCCAGCAGCCAGGGCCCTAGCACAGATACGCAGTATTTT
J: TRBJ2-5; V: TRBV25-1; D: TRBD2; size: NA; CDR3: CASSEPPFASGGGTQYF; DNA: TGTGCCAGCAGTGAACCTCCCTTCGCTAGCGGGGGTGGGACCCAGTACTTC
J: TRBJ1-6; V: TRBV4-2; D: NA; size: NA; CDR3: CASSRGTDGDNSPLHF; DNA: TGTGCCAGCAGCCGAGGGACTGACGGCGATAATTCACCCCTCCACTTT
J: TRBJ2-7; V: TRBV4-1; D: NA; size: NA; CDR3: CASSRSPRTASYEQYF; DNA: TGCGCCAGCAGCCGTTCCCCCCGGACAGCCTCCTACGAGCAGTACTTC
J: TRBJ2-5; V: TRBV6-2/TRBV6-3; D: NA; size: once; CDR3: CASSYSQGGGETQYF; DNA: TGTGCCAGCAGTTACTCACAGGGCGGGGGAGAGACCCAGTACTTC
J: TRBJ2-7; V: TRBV19; D: NA; size: NA; CDR3: CASSMSGAYSYEQYF; DNA: TGTGCCAGTAGTATGTCAGGGGCTTACTCCTACGAGCAGTACTTC
J: TRBJ2-2; V: TRBV19; D: TRBD1; size: NA; CDR3: CASSIDWDRGSGELFF; DNA: TGTGCCAGTAGTATAGATTGGGACAGGGGGTCCGGGGAGCTGTTTTTT
J: TRBJ1-5; V: TRBV7-8; D: TRBD1; size: NA; CDR3: CASSLPTGGTQPQHF; DNA: TGTGCCAGCAGCTTACCGACAGGGGGCACTCAGCCCCAGCATTTT
J: TRBJ2-1; V: TRBV7-2; D: TRBD1; size: few; CDR3: CASSTDRGSYNEQFF; DNA: TGTGCCAGCAGCACCGACAGGGGGTCTTACAATGAGCAGTTCTTC
J: TRBJ2-3; V: TRBV3-1/TRBV3-2; D: TRBD2; size: NA; CDR3: CASSQDFRSGGLLPTDTQYF; DNA: TGTGCCAGCAGCCAAGATTTTCGGAGCGGGGGCCTCCTCCCCACAGATACGCAGTATTTT
J: TRBJ1-2; V: TRBV20-1; D: TRBD1; size: NA; CDR3: CSIQGNYGYTF; DNA: TGCAGTATACAGGGGAACTATGGCTACACCTTC
J: TRBJ1-5; V: TRBV10-3; D: TRBD1; size: NA; CDR3: CAINDRGDQPQHF; DNA: TGTGCCATCAACGACAGGGGTGATCAGCCCCAGCATTTT
J: TRBJ1-1; V: TRBV7-9; D: TRBD1; size: NA; CDR3: CASSSSGTGRAFF; DNA: TGTGCCAGCAGCTCCTCCGGGACAGGGAGAGCTTTCTTT
J: TRBJ1-4; V: TRBV5-4; D: NA; size: NA; CDR3: CASSLDRSATNEKLFF; DNA: TGTGCCAGCAGCTTAGACAGGAGCGCAACTAATGAAAAACTGTTTTTT
J: TRBJ2-7; V: TRBV11-3; D: NA; size: NA; CDR3: CASSLVGPEAEQYF; DNA: TGTGCCAGCAGCTTAGTTGGGCCGGAGGCTGAGCAGTACTTC
J: TRBJ2-1; V: TRBV7-3; D: TRBD2; size: NA; CDR3: CASSALAGGLDEQFF; DNA: TGTGCCAGCAGCGCACTAGCGGGGGGCCTCGATGAGCAGTTCTTC
J: TRBJ1-1; V: TRBV9; D: NA; size: NA; CDR3: CASSSQGLAEAFF; DNA: TGTGCCAGCAGCTCCCAGGGTCTAGCTGAAGCTTTCTTT
J: TRBJ2-1; V: TRBV9; D: NA; size: NA; CDR3: CASSVGGDEQFF; DNA: TGTGCCAGCAGCGTAGGCGGCGATGAGCAGTTCTTC
J: TRBJ2-7; V: TRBV9; D: TRBD1; size: NA; CDR3: CASSVFPGQEYEQYF; DNA: TGTGCCAGCAGCGTATTCCCGGGACAGGAATACGAGCAGTACTTC
J: TRBJ2-2; V: TRBV5-5; D: NA; size: many; CDR3: CASSLFGRVNTGELFF; DNA: TGTGCCAGCAGCTTGTTCGGGCGGGTGAACACCGGGGAGCTGTTTTTT
J: TRBJ1-5; V: TRBV19; D: TRBD1; size: NA; CDR3: CASTPRGFRNQPQHF; DNA: TGTGCCAGTACTCCCAGGGGGTTTCGCAATCAGCCCCAGCATTTT
J: TRBJ2-1; V: TRBV11-2; D: TRBD1; size: NA; CDR3: CASSASGTDVYNEQFF; DNA: TGTGCCAGCAGCGCTTCCGGGACAGACGTATACAATGAGCAGTTCTTC
J: TRBJ2-3; V: TRBV6-5; D: TRBD2; size: NA; CDR3: CASSYEGLGADTQYF; DNA: TGTGCCAGCAGTTACGAGGGACTAGGGGCAGATACGCAGTATTTT
J: TRBJ2-1; V: TRBV7-9; D: TRBD2; size: NA; CDR3: CASSLARGGPKSEQFF; DNA: TGTGCCAGCAGCTTAGCGCGCGGGGGTCCCAAAAGCGAGCAGTTCTTC
J: TRBJ1-1; V: TRBV11-2; D: NA; size: NA; CDR3: CASSLDRNTEAFF; DNA: TGTGCCAGCAGTCTGGACAGGAACACTGAAGCTTTCTTT
J: TRBJ2-2; V: TRBV4-3; D: TRBD1; size: NA; CDR3: CASSPGTGNTGELFF; DNA: TGCGCCAGCAGCCCCGGGACAGGGAACACCGGGGAGCTGTTTTTT
J: TRBJ1-5; V: TRBV19; D: NA; size: NA; CDR3: CASSTSGAGDDNQPQHF; DNA: TGTGCCAGTAGTACATCCGGAGCAGGGGACGACAATCAGCCCCAGCATTTT
J: TRBJ1-1; V: TRBV11-2; D: TRBD1; size: NA; CDR3: CASSLRGRPEKPEAFF; DNA: TGTGCCAGCAGCTTAAGGGGGCGGCCGGAAAAACCAGAAGCTTTCTTT
J: TRBJ1-3; V: TRBV3-1/TRBV3-2; D: TRBD1; size: NA; CDR3: CASSLIGTWDRNSGNTIYF; DNA: TGTGCCAGCAGCCTCATAGGAACTTGGGACAGGAATTCTGGAAACACCATATATTTT
J: TRBJ2-3; V: TRBV7-2; D: NA; size: NA; CDR3: CASSVIAGRKDTQYF; DNA: TGTGCCAGCAGCGTGATCGCGGGGCGGAAAGATACGCAGTATTTT
J: TRBJ1-1; V: TRBV6-5; D: NA; size: NA; CDR3: CASSWAWNTEAFF; DNA: TGTGCCAGCAGTTGGGCGTGGAACACTGAAGCTTTCTTT
J: TRBJ1-4; V: TRBV10-3; D: NA; size: NA; CDR3: CASRDGTNEKLFF; DNA: TGTGCCTCCAGGGATGGGACTAATGAAAAACTGTTTTTT
J: TRBJ1-2; V: TRBV7-8; D: NA; size: NA; CDR3: CASSFAVDGYTF; DNA: TGTGCCAGCAGCTTCGCAGTGGATGGCTACACCTTC
J: TRBJ2-5; V: TRBV15; D: NA; size: NA; CDR3: CATSRVGQGSLARETQYF; DNA: TGTGCCACCAGCAGAGTCGGGCAGGGAAGCCTCGCCAGGGAGACCCAGTACTTC
J: TRBJ2-1; V: TRBV12-3/TRBV12-4; D: NA; size: NA; CDR3: CASSSDEQFF; DNA: TGTGCCAGCAGTTCGGATGAGCAGTTCTTC
J: TRBJ2-3; V: TRBV7-3; D: TRBD2; size: NA; CDR3: CASRPAGVPTDTQYF; DNA: TGTGCCAGCAGGCCAGCGGGGGTTCCCACAGATACGCAGTATTTT
J: TRBJ1-4; V: TRBV30; D: NA; size: NA; CDR3: CAWRRQNEKLFF; DNA: TGTGCCTGGAGACGACAAAATGAAAAACTGTTTTTT
J: TRBJ2-1; V: TRBV7-2; D: NA; size: NA; CDR3: CASSHDLQISYNEQFF; DNA: TGTGCCAGCAGCCACGACCTACAGATTTCCTACAATGAGCAGTTCTTC
J: TRBJ2-7; V: TRBV2; D: TRBD2; size: NA; CDR3: CASAGTSYEQYF; DNA: TGTGCCAGCGCCGGGACTAGTTACGAGCAGTACTTC
J: TRBJ1-1; V: TRBV9; D: NA; size: once; CDR3: CASSRQGRDTEAFF; DNA: TGTGCCAGCAGCCGTCAGGGGAGGGACACTGAAGCTTTCTTT
J: TRBJ2-1; V: TRBV5-8; D: NA; size: once; CDR3: CASSLEGAREQFF; DNA: TGTGCCAGCAGCTTGGAAGGGGCGCGGGAGCAGTTCTTC
J: TRBJ1-2; V: TRBV6-5; D: NA; size: few; CDR3: CASSYGRGTGTGYTF; DNA: TGTGCCAGCAGTTACGGACGAGGAACAGGGACTGGCTACACCTTC
J: TRBJ2-7; V: TRBV11-1; D: NA; size: NA; CDR3: CASSLDITTYEQYF; DNA: TGTGCCAGCAGCTTAGACATTACCACCTACGAGCAGTACTTC
J: TRBJ1-2; V: TRBV7-9; D: NA; size: NA; CDR3: CASSFSRTGRNGYTF; DNA: TGTGCCAGCAGCTTTAGTCGAACAGGGCGGAATGGCTACACCTTC
J: TRBJ1-1; V: TRBV15; D: NA; size: NA; CDR3: CATSRTGGAEAFF; DNA: TGTGCCACCAGCAGGACGGGAGGGGCTGAAGCTTTCTTT